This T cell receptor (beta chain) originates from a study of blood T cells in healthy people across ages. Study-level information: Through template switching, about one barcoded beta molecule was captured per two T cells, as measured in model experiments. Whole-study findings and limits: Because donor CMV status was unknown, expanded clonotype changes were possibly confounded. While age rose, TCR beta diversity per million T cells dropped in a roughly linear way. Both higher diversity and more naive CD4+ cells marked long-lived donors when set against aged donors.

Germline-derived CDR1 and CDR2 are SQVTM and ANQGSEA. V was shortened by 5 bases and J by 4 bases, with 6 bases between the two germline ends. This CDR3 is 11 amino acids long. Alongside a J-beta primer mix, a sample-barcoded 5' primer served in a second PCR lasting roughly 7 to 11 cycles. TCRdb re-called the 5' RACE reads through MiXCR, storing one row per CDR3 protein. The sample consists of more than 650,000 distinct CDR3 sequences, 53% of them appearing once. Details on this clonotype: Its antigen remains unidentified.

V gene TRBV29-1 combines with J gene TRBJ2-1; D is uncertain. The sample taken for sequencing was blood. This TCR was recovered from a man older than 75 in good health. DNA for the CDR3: TGCAGCGTTTCTAGTTACAATGAGCAGTTCTTC. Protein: CSVSSYNEQFF.